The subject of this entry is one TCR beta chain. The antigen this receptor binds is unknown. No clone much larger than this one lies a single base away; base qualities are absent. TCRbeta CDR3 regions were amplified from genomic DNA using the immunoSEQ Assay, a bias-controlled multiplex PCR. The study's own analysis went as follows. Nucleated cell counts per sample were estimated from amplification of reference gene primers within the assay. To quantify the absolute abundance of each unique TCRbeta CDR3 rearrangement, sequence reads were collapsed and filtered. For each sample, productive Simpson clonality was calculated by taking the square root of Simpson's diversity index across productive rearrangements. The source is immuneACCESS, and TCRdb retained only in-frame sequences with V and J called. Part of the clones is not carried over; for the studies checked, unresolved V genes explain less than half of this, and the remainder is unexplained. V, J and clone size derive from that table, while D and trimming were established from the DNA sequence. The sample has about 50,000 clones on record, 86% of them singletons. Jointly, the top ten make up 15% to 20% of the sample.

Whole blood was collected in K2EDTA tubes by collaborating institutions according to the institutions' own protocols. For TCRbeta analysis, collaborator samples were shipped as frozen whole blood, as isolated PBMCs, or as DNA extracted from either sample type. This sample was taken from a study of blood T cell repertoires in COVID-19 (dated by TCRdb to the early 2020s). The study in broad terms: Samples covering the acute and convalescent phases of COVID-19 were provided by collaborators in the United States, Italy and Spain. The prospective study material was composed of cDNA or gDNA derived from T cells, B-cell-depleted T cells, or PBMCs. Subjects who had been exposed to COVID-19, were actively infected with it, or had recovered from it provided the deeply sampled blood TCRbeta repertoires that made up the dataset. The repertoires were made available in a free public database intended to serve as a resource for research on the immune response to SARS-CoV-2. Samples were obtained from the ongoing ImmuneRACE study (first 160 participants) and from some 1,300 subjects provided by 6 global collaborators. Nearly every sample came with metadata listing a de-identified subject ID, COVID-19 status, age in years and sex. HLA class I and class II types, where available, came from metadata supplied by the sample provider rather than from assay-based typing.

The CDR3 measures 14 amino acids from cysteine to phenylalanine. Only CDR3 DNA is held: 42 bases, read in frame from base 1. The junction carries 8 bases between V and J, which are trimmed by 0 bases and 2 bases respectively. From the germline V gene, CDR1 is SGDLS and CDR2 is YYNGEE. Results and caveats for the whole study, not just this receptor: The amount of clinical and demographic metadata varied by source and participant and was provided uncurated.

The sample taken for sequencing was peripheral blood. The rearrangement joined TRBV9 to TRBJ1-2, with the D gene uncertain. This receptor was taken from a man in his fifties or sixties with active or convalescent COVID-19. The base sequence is TGTGCCAGCAGCGTAGGTCACAGCAACTATGGCTACACCTTC. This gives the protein CASSVGHSNYGYTF.